The 9 T cell receptor beta chains below all came from one sample that was sequenced in a study of T-cell memory formation after mild COVID-19 (dated by TCRdb to 2020 to 2022). Library preparation was by 5' RACE. The listed sequencing device is Illumina NovaSeq 6000. TCRdb reprocessed the public reads (quality trimming at Q25 with fastp, clone calling with MiXCR) and kept in-frame beta chains. Rows matching on CDR3 protein sequence are summarized as one entry with the most common DNA and genes. Here the sample has 270,000 or so distinct CDR3 sequences; 16% occur a single time. In total, the top ten clones hold under 25% of the sample. The sample comprised PBMCs or a T cell subset sorted from them (not recorded which). These TCRs come from a man between 18 and 35 years old who had mild COVID-19 (a few samples of this study predate the infection). The sample titles of this study are shuffled in the database, so cell type and time point are left out; the donor was told from shared clones.

There are a few counts of this clonotype. V usage is TRBV20-1 and J usage is TRBJ2-1; 11 bases match TRBD1. Germline V lookup: CDR1 DFQATT, CDR2 SNEGSKA (reference sequence). The junction had 6 bases not matched to a gene; V was cut back by 5 bases and J by 9 bases. The CDR3 is made up of 13 amino acids. The CDR3 spells CSASRDRGAEQFF. The CDR3 DNA reads TGCAGTGCTTCGAGGGACAGGGGGGCTGAGCAGTTCTTC.

This clonotype has a count of ten or more. V is TRBV7-2 and J is TRBJ2-3, with D maybe TRBD1 (6 bases). The germline gives CDR1 SGHTA, CDR2 FQGNSA. The CDR3 totals 19 residues. Trimming took 5 bases from V and 0 from J, leaving 24 bases between them. The CDR3 DNA sequence: TGTGCCAGCAGCAAGCTAAGTGGGACACCCCCATTTAGCACAGATACGCAGTATTTT. It translates to CASSKLSGTPPFSTDTQYF.

This clonotype was observed a few times. The CDR3 DNA follows: TGTGCCAGCAGCCAAGTACAGAACACTGAAGCTTTCTTT. Residues: CASSQVQNTEAFF. The V and J genes are TRBV14 and TRBJ1-1; D is uncertain. This CDR3 spans 13 amino acids. Germline V gene lookup returns CDR1 SGHDN and CDR2 FVKESK. Deletions cut 1 base from V and 1 base from J, with 4 bases between.

This clonotype was detected only a few times. V and J are TRBV5-1 and TRBJ2-3; D is possibly TRBD2 (5 bases). V was pared by 4 bases and J by 1 base, with 16 bases between. This CDR3 spans 16 amino acids. Germline assignment: CDR1 SGHRS and CDR2 YFSETQ. CDR3 sequence reads: CASSDYVGFGTDTQYF. The CDR3 DNA reads as TGCGCCAGCAGCGACTATGTCGGCTTTGGCACAGATACGCAGTATTTT. The variable domain in full, completed from reference TRBV5-1 and TRBJ2-3, reads KAGVTQTPRYLIKTRGQQVTLSCSPISGHRSVSWYQQTPGQGLQFLFEYFSETQRNKGNFPGRFSGRQFSNSRSEMNVSTLELGDSALYLCASSDYVGFGTDTQYFGPGTRLTVL.

The chain employs TRBV6-2 or TRBV6-3 and TRBJ1-5; perhaps TRBD1 as D (5 bases). The CDR3 covers 15 residues. Germline CDR1 reads MNHEY; CDR2 reads SVGEGT. Deletions cut 0 bases from V and 6 bases from J, with 12 bases between. CDR3 nucleotides: TGTGCCAGCAGTTACTCGAGGGACGGTGGTCAGCCCCAGCATTTT. It translates to CASSYSRDGGQPQHF.

The chain recombines TRBV5-5 with TRBJ2-5; possible D gene TRBD2, 6 bases. CDR3 length: 15 amino acids. Germline V gene sequence: CDR1 SGHKS, CDR2 YYEKEE (reference sequence). Deletions cut 0 bases from V and 5 bases from J, with 14 bases between. The CDR3: CASSLGDFWGETQYF. The CDR3 coding sequence is TGTGCCAGCAGCTTGGGGGACTTTTGGGGTGAGACCCAGTACTTC.

As DNA, the CDR3 is TGTGCCAGCAGTTCCGGACAGGGCGCGGGGGAGCTGTTTTTT. Protein sequence: CASSSGQGAGELFF. The rearrangement uses TRBV12-3 or TRBV12-4 and TRBJ2-2; TRBD1 aligns across 8 bases. V lost 4 bases and J lost 8; bases outside the gene matches: 6. The CDR3 extends over 14 amino acids.

The chain links TRBV9 to TRBJ2-3; D not certain. V lost 0 bases, J lost 4 bases, and 12 bases lay in between. CDR3 length: 15 residues. The germline V gene has CDR1 SGDLS and CDR2 YYNGEE. Written as DNA, the CDR3 is TGTGCCAGCAGCGTAGTTGAAGGGATATCAGATACGCAGTATTTT. As protein: CASSVVEGISDTQYF.

This clonotype was seen a handful of times. CDR3 loop: CASSYPQAYGYTF. The DNA for the CDR3 is TGTGCCAGCAGTTACCCCCAGGCGTATGGCTACACCTTC. This chain connects TRBV28 to TRBJ1-2; no clear D gene. CDR1 and CDR2 (germline): MDHEN, SYDVKM. The CDR3 length is 13 residues. With 4 bases removed from V and 5 bases from J, the gap between germline ends came to 11 bases.